The 13 T cell receptor beta chains in this list originate from one sample, sequenced in a study of T-cell reconstitution after alpha-beta-depleted transplantation in children. A TCRbeta library incorporating unique molecular identifiers was prepared. MiXCR, applied by TCRdb to the PCR reads, yields one record per CDR3 protein. The sample records 350,000 to 500,000 distinct CDR3 sequences, around 46% being singletons. The specimen comprised PBMCs, sampled before TCRalphabeta/CD19-depleted stem cell transplant. Source of these receptors: a girl aged 2-10 years with aplastic anemia, due to receive a stem cell transplant.

The rearrangement uses TRBV20-1 and TRBJ1-2; a possible D gene is TRBD1 (6 bases). The V and J ends lost 6 bases and 2 bases respectively, with 10 bases between them. CDR3 length equals 12 residues. Germline V gene data show CDR1 as DFQATT and CDR2 as SNEGSKA (reference sequence). CDR3 sequence: CSAPTGNYGYTF. The CDR3 DNA reads TGCAGTGCCCCCACAGGGAACTATGGCTACACCTTC.

Only a few counts were recorded for this clonotype. This chain uses TRBV5-5 with TRBJ2-1, with unresolved D. Germline lookup yields CDR1 SGHKS and CDR2 YYEKEE (reference sequence). V lost 4 bases, J lost 5 bases, and 16 bases lay in between. The CDR3 runs 15 residues. The CDR3 loop is CASSQGPVLDNEQFF. The CDR3 bases are TGTGCCAGCAGCCAAGGCCCTGTCCTTGACAATGAGCAGTTCTTC.

The chain carries TRBV20-1 and TRBJ2-7, with no clear D. This CDR3 has 15 amino acids. Germline V gene data show CDR1 as DFQATT and CDR2 as SNEGSKA (reference sequence). V was pared by 3 bases and J by 4 bases, with 19 bases between. The CDR3: CSARVHVSATYEQYF. CDR3 bases: TGCAGTGCTAGGGTCCACGTCTCTGCTACGTACGAGCAGTACTTC.

The rearrangement links TRBV6-5 to TRBJ2-3; D may be TRBD2 (6 bases). Germline V lookup: CDR1 MNHEY, CDR2 SVGAGI. The CDR3 contains 16 residues. The V gene lost 1 base and the J gene lost 3 bases, with 14 bases spanning the gap. In DNA form, the CDR3 reads TGTGCCAGCAGTTACTTGGGGGGAAGGGGAACAGATACGCAGTATTTT. Encoded protein: CASSYLGGRGTDTQYF.

This clonotype was counted a few times. The chain is built from TRBV5-5 and TRBJ2-7; 8 bases are a match to TRBD2. The CDR3 is 13 amino acids. After removal of 7 bases from V and 8 bases from J, the junction contained 11 bases not matched to a gene. From germline, CDR1 is SGHKS and CDR2 YYEKEE (reference sequence). The CDR3 DNA follows: TGTGCCAGCGGCGAGGGACTAGAGTTTAAGCAGTACTTC. Residues: CASGEGLEFKQYF. Together with reference TRBV5-5 and TRBJ2-7, the CDR3 gives the full variable domain: DAGVTQSPTHLIKTRGQQVTLRCSPISGHKSVSWYQQVLGQGPQFIFQYYEKEERGRGNFPDRFSARQFPNYSSELNVNALLLGDSALYLCASGEGLEFKQYFGPGTRLTVT.

This clonotype came up a few times. The V and J genes are TRBV27 and TRBJ2-7; D gene uncertain. With 4 bases removed from V and 4 bases from J, the gap between germline ends came to 20 bases. This CDR3 has 16 residues. Germline V gene sequence: CDR1 MNHEY, CDR2 SMNVEV (reference sequence). The CDR3 nucleotides read TGTGCCAGCAGTTCTGACCTTCGGTCCACGGCGTACGAGCAGTACTTC. As protein: CASSSDLRSTAYEQYF.

Many counts were recorded for this clonotype. The rearrangement uses TRBV12-3 or TRBV12-4 and TRBJ1-3; the match to TRBD1 covers 7 bases. V gave up 4 bases and J gave up 0 bases; unmatched junction bases: 6. This CDR3 is 16 amino acids long. CDR3: CASSSGGGSSGNTIYF. The CDR3 DNA reads as TGTGCCAGCAGTTCTGGAGGGGGCTCCTCTGGAAACACCATATATTTT.

The chain couples TRBV7-3 to TRBJ2-7, with 8 positions matching TRBD2. The CDR3 runs 18 residues. From germline, CDR1 is SGHTA and CDR2 FQGTGA. With 2 bases clipped from V and 0 bases from J, the junction kept 12 bases outside the gene matches. The CDR3 sequence is CASSLRGGDSKYSYEQYF. The CDR3, as DNA: TGTGCCAGCAGCTTACGGGGGGGTGACTCCAAGTACTCCTACGAGCAGTACTTC.

This clonotype was counted a few times. The chain is built from TRBV12-3 or TRBV12-4 and TRBJ2-5; D not certain. This CDR3 has 11 residues. Deletions cut 3 bases from V and 5 bases from J, with 4 bases between. The CDR3: CASSFEETQYF. In DNA form, the CDR3 reads TGTGCCAGCAGTTTCGAGGAGACCCAGTACTTC.

This clonotype occurred many times. V usage is TRBV5-1 and J usage is TRBJ2-6; 14 nucleotides match TRBD2. CDR1 is SGHRS, CDR2 YFSETQ, per germline. The CDR3 is made up of 19 amino acids. V gave up 0 bases and J gave up 2 bases; unmatched junction bases: 4. The CDR3 protein is CASSLGTSGRMTGANVLTF. For the CDR3, the DNA is TGCGCCAGCAGCTTGGGGACTAGCGGGAGGATGACTGGGGCCAACGTCCTGACTTTC.

The chain combines TRBV7-2 with TRBJ2-1; D may be TRBD2 (5 bases). The CDR3 totals 14 residues. Germline V gene sequence: CDR1 SGHTA, CDR2 FQGNSA. Trimming stripped 2 bases from V and 10 bases from J, with 15 bases between. CDR3 sequence: CASSLNNLAEEQFF. In DNA form, the CDR3 reads TGTGCCAGCAGCTTAAATAACCTAGCCGAGGAGCAGTTCTTC.

This clonotype was seen more than once but under ten times. This chain links TRBV19 with TRBJ2-7; the D gene is possibly TRBD2 (5 bases). Trimming shortened V by 5 bases and J by 3 bases, and 14 bases separated the two germline ends. The CDR3 runs to 14 residues. Germline-derived CDR1 and CDR2 are LNHDA and SQIVND (reference sequence). The CDR3 here is CASSLRARGYEQYF. In nucleotides, the CDR3 is TGTGCCAGTAGTCTGAGGGCACGGGGCTACGAGCAGTACTTC.

This clonotype appeared a few times. The chain combines TRBV24-1 with TRBJ2-1; D is perhaps TRBD2 (5 bases). V was trimmed by 4 bases and J by 4 bases, leaving 16 bases between them. Germline V gives CDR1 KGHDR, CDR2 SFDVKD. The CDR3 runs to 16 residues. CDR3 coding DNA: TGTGCCACCAGTGACGGACGGCGGGCTTTATACAATGAGCAGTTCTTC. This codes for CATSDGRRALYNEQFF.